Listed below are T cell receptor beta chains from one sample, sequenced in a study of neurological immune-mediated disorders. TCRdb fed the 5' RACE reads into MiXCR, producing one record per CDR3 protein. The profile shows around 79,000 distinct CDR3 sequences, over 12% of them singletons. Sequencing was done on a sample of PBMCs. Every receptor here comes from a woman in her fifties or sixties in good health. Both conserved end residues are part of each CDR3. A D gene is named only where the DNA matches it firmly. The size field is filled for only some rows; it gives once, few, many or a size class.

14,many,.,TRBV9,TRBJ2-7,CASSFGSQGYEQYF,TGTGCCAGCAGCTTCGGGAGCCAGGGCTACGAGCAGTACTTC
16,many,.,TRBV7-2,TRBJ2-6,CASSLAPGAGANVLTF,TGTGCCAGCAGCTTAGCCCCCGGGGCTGGGGCCAACGTCCTGACTTTC
17,many,TRBD2,TRBV4-2,TRBJ2-5,CASSPGGAGGPEETQYF,TGTGCCAGCAGCCCGGGGGGAGCGGGAGGCCCCGAAGAGACCCAGTACTTC
14,many,.,TRBV3-1,TRBJ2-3,CASSQGPGGNTQYF,TGTGCCAGCAGCCAAGGCCCTGGCGGGAATACGCAGTATTTT
13,many,.,TRBV20-1,TRBJ2-5,CSARSTGRETQYF,TGCAGTGCTAGATCGACGGGTAGGGAGACCCAGTACTTC
15,many,TRBD1,TRBV5-1,TRBJ2-5,CASAETKGAQETQYF,TGCGCCAGCGCCGAAACCAAGGGGGCCCAAGAGACCCAGTACTTC
14,many,TRBD2,TRBV20-1,TRBJ2-7,CSAPTSGESYEQYF,TGCAGTGCTCCGACTAGCGGGGAATCCTACGAGCAGTACTTC
12,many,.,TRBV20-1,TRBJ2-1,CSATSNPAEQFF,TGCAGTGCTACGTCCAATCCCGCTGAGCAGTTCTTC
13,many,.,TRBV20-1,TRBJ2-7,CSAMGESSYEQYF,TGCAGTGCTATGGGAGAGAGCTCCTACGAGCAGTACTTC
13,many,.,TRBV28,TRBJ2-5,CASSSLGRETQYF,TGTGCCAGCAGCTCTCTTGGTAGGGAGACCCAGTACTTC
16,.,.,TRBV6-5,TRBJ1-1,CASSPPRGGMNTEAFF,TGTGCCAGCAGCCCCCCCAGGGGCGGGATGAACACTGAAGCTTTCTTT
14,many,.,TRBV7-9,TRBJ2-5,CASSLGSAEETQYF,TGTGCCAGCAGCTTAGGATCGGCAGAAGAGACCCAGTACTTC
12,many,TRBD2,TRBV29-1,TRBJ2-1,CSVLAGNNEQFF,TGCAGCGTACTAGCGGGAAACAATGAGCAGTTCTTC
16,many,TRBD1,TRBV5-8,TRBJ1-5,CASSWGSDRANQPQHF,TGTGCCAGCAGCTGGGGGTCGGACAGGGCCAATCAGCCCCAGCATTTT
14,many,.,TRBV5-1,TRBJ1-2,CASSPTDRNYGYTF,TGCGCCAGCAGCCCAACGGACAGAAACTATGGCTACACCTTC
13,many,.,TRBV20-1,TRBJ2-7,CSASAPAYYEQYF,TGCAGTGCTAGCGCCCCCGCCTACTACGAGCAGTACTTC
13,many,TRBD1,TRBV29-1,TRBJ2-1,CSLTGTGINEQFF,TGCAGCCTCACCGGGACAGGGATCAATGAGCAGTTCTTC
18,many,TRBD2,TRBV7-2,TRBJ2-3,CASSYNPGLAGTGDTQYF,TGTGCCAGCAGCTACAACCCCGGACTAGCGGGGACGGGGGATACGCAGTATTTT
17,many,.,TRBV28,TRBJ1-2,CASILGGSGSGGYGYTF,TGTGCCAGCATTTTAGGGGGGTCAGGCTCCGGTGGCTATGGCTACACCTTC
17,many,TRBD2,TRBV28,TRBJ2-3,CASSSLAGVHSTDTQYF,TGTGCCAGCAGTTCCCTAGCGGGAGTCCATAGCACAGATACGCAGTATTTT
14,.,.,TRBV5-1,TRBJ2-1,CASRSQGPYNEKFF,TGCGCCAGCAGATCACAGGGACCCTACAATGAGAAGTTCTTC
14,few,TRBD1,TRBV28,TRBJ2-7,CASSLGQGTYEQYF,TGTGCCAGCAGTTTAGGACAGGGAACATACGAGCAGTACTTC
15,many,.,TRBV5-1,TRBJ1-1,CASSRQGPSNTEAFF,TGCGCCAGCTCACGGCAGGGGCCTTCGAACACTGAAGCTTTCTTT
13,many,.,TRBV18,TRBJ1-5,CASSPDENQPQHF,TGTGCCAGCTCACCTGATGAAAATCAGCCCCAGCATTTT
16,.,.,TRBV5-1,TRBJ1-3,CASSFGGTSLGNTIYF,TGCGCCAGCAGCTTCGGTGGCACATCTTTGGGAAACACCATATATTTT
18,many,TRBD1,TRBV15,TRBJ2-7,CATSSPSTGGLSSYEQYF,TGTGCCACCAGCAGCCCCTCTACAGGGGGCTTAAGCTCCTACGAGCAGTACTTC
17,many,TRBD2,TRBV5-1,TRBJ2-1,CASSWGPGLAGYNEQFF,TGCGCCAGCAGCTGGGGACCGGGACTAGCGGGCTACAATGAGCAGTTCTTC
14,many,TRBD1,TRBV7-2,TRBJ1-3,CASSLRGRGDTIYF,TGTGCCAGCAGCTTAAGGGGGCGCGGGGACACCATATATTTT
16,once,.,TRBV27,TRBJ2-7,CASSFSSQGSFDEQYF,TGTGCCAGCAGTTTCTCCTCCCAGGGAAGTTTTGACGAGCAGTACTTC
14,.,.,TRBV5-1,TRBJ2-3,CASSSQPNTDTQYF,TGCGCCAGCAGCTCGCAGCCCAACACAGATACGCAGTATTTT
15,many,TRBD2,TRBV20-1,TRBJ2-1,CSAWGLAGDYNEQFF,TGCAGTGCTTGGGGACTAGCGGGAGATTACAATGAGCAGTTCTTC
14,many,.,TRBV7-2,TRBJ1-2,CASSQGEAYYGYTF,TGTGCCAGCAGCCAGGGAGAGGCCTACTATGGCTACACCTTC
14,many,TRBD2,TRBV5-1,TRBJ2-3,CASSLWAGVDTQYF,TGCGCCAGCAGCTTGTGGGCGGGGGTAGATACGCAGTATTTT
15,.,TRBD2,TRBV25-1,TRBJ2-1,CASSLAGLNYNEQFF,TGTGCCAGCAGTCTAGCGGGCCTCAATTACAATGAGCAGTTCTTC
15,.,.,TRBV28,TRBJ2-3,CASSKATDRTDTQYF,TGTGCCAGCAGTAAAGCGACAGACAGAACAGATACGCAGTATTTT
15,few,TRBD2,TRBV5-8,TRBJ2-1,CASSSSGGAYSEQFF,TGTGCCAGCAGCTCTAGCGGGGGGGCCTATTCTGAGCAGTTCTTC
15,.,.,TRBV10-1,TRBJ2-3,CASSPPGVGTDTQYF,TGCGCCAGCAGTCCACCCGGGGTAGGCACAGATACGCAGTATTTT
16,many,TRBD2,TRBV5-1,TRBJ2-5,CASSWALAGEGETQYF,TGCGCCAGCAGCTGGGCACTAGCGGGAGAGGGAGAGACCCAGTACTTC
15,many,TRBD2,TRBV7-2,TRBJ2-5,CASRPGTRTTETQYF,TGTGCCAGCAGACCCGGGACTAGAACAACAGAGACCCAGTACTTC
12,many,.,TRBV28,TRBJ1-2,CASSLPNYGYTF,TGTGCCAGCAGTTTACCTAACTATGGCTACACCTTC
16,.,TRBD1,TRBV5-1,TRBJ2-3,CASSLVPGQDTDTQYF,TGCGCCAGCAGCTTGGTGCCGGGACAGGACACAGATACGCAGTATTTT
14,many,.,TRBV12-3/TRBV12-4,TRBJ1-6,CASSLSTGTSPLHF,TGTGCCAGCAGTTTATCAACAGGGACTTCACCCCTCCACTTT
15,many,.,TRBV9,TRBJ2-1,CASSVGSGRNNEQFF,TGTGCCAGCAGCGTAGGGTCTGGACGGAACAATGAGCAGTTCTTC